This T cell receptor (beta chain) was captured by sequencing in a study of monozygotic twins with inflammatory bowel disease. The template-switching step introduced UMIs that carried a 6-nucleotide sample barcode. TCRdb reanalyzed the 5' RACE reads and collapses them to one entry per CDR3 protein, without DNA. Here the sample table reports more than 85,000 distinct CDR3 sequences. T cells were not sorted, and total RNA was isolated straight from whole blood. Study-wide findings and caveats: Distinction of different T cell subtypes was not possible. Among twins, concordant and discordant pairs did not differ in repertoire similarity, possibly from limited power.

Notes on this clonotype: As yet, its antigen is unknown.

CDR1 and CDR2 (germline): SQVTM, ANQGSEA. This CDR3 has 16 amino acids. This chain connects TRBV29-1 to TRBJ1-2; TCRdb's assignment of TRBD1 cannot be checked, as there is no DNA. Sample: blood. This TCR was recovered from a human donor with ulcerative colitis or Crohn's disease, or a healthy co-twin of an affected twin (not recorded which). CDR3 residues: CSVEKTGGGWAYGYTF.